The 29 T cell receptor beta chains presented below share a single source sample, sequenced in a study of technical replicates of blood from a handful of donors. Generated by immunoSEQ multiplex PCR, the TCRdb table keeps only in-frame clones and is missing some. The sample carries around 50,000 clones, around 94% recorded once. The sequenced sample consisted of T cells isolated from PBMCs. The receptors derive from a human donor in good health.

The chain recombines TRBV7-9 with TRBJ2-1; D is ambiguous. CDR3 length: 12 amino acids. The germline gives CDR1 SEHNR, CDR2 FQNEAQ (reference sequence). V gave up 1 base and J gave up 7 bases, with 5 bases separating them. CDR3 protein: CASSLGRNEQFF. The CDR3 region has the DNA TGTGCCAGCAGCTTAGGGCGGAATGAGCAGTTCTTC.

The chain is built from TRBV11-2 and TRBJ2-3; the D gene is possibly TRBD1 (5 bases). This CDR3 has 17 amino acids. CDR1 is SGHAT and CDR2 is FQNNGV in the germline V gene. The V end was cut by 5 bases, the J end by 5 bases, with 23 bases between. The CDR3 coding sequence is TGTGCCAGCAGCGCAGTTCACAGCAGGGTGGGAATAGATACGCAGTATTTT. It translates to CASSAVHSRVGIDTQYF.

The rearrangement links TRBV28 to TRBJ2-3; 9 bases line up with TRBD2. CDR3 size: 16 residues. Looked up from germline, CDR1 is MDHEN and CDR2 is SYDVKM. The trim removed 2 bases at V and 4 bases at J, leaving 7 bases unmatched. CDR3 sequence (DNA): TGTGCCAGCAGTTTAAGCTTAGCGGGAGAAGCAGATACGCAGTATTTT. Translating gives CASSLSLAGEADTQYF.

The rearrangement uses TRBV6-5 and TRBJ2-7, with D possibly matching TRBD1 (5 bases). Germline V gives CDR1 MNHEY, CDR2 SVGAGI. CDR3 size: 12 residues. V was pared by 4 bases and J by 4 bases, with 8 bases between. The CDR3 protein is CASSLDRYEQYF. The DNA of the CDR3 is TGTGCCAGCAGTTTAGACAGATACGAGCAGTACTTC.

In the case of this clone: Other DNA sequences in this specimen translate into the identical CDR3. The gene calls are TRBV5-1 and TRBJ2-2; 7 positions agree with TRBD1. Trimming at V came to 3 bases and at J to 2 bases, leaving 1 base not matched to a gene. Germline V gene data show CDR1 as SGHRS and CDR2 as YFSETQ. CDR3 size: 14 residues. Here the CDR3 DNA reads TGCGCCAGCAGCTGGACAGGTAACACCGGGGAGCTGTTTTTT. It translates to CASSWTGNTGELFF.

The CDR3 loop is CASREPGSYEQYF. The CDR3 DNA follows: TGTGCCAGCAGGGAACCGGGGTCCTACGAGCAGTACTTC. V gene TRBV28 combines with J gene TRBJ2-7; D may be TRBD2 (5 bases). Per germline, CDR1 MDHEN and CDR2 SYDVKM. Trimming took 6 bases from V and 1 from J, leaving 10 bases between them. The length of the CDR3 is 13 residues.

The chain couples TRBV29-1 to TRBJ2-5; 7 positions agree with TRBD2. V shed 8 bases and J 0 bases; nucleotides not matched to a gene: 9. CDR3 length: 14 amino acids. Looked up from germline, CDR1 is SQVTM and CDR2 is ANQGSEA. Here the CDR3 DNA reads TGCAGCCATAGACTAGCAGCCGACCAAGAGACCCAGTACTTC. Translating gives CSHRLAADQETQYF.

V usage is TRBV5-6 and J usage is TRBJ2-7; D call uncertain. This CDR3 is built from 14 residues. V was pared by 0 bases and J by 2 bases, with 9 bases between. Germline assignment: CDR1 SGHDT and CDR2 YYEEEE. This CDR3 is CASSLARITYEQYF. CDR3 nucleotides: TGTGCCAGCAGCTTGGCCAGGATTACCTACGAGCAGTACTTC. The complete variable domain, with remaining parts taken from reference TRBV5-6 and TRBJ2-7, reads DAGVTQSPTHLIKTRGQQVTLRCSPKSGHDTVSWYQQALGQGPQFIFQYYEEEERQRGNFPDRFSGHQFPNYSSELNVNALLLGDSALYLCASSLARITYEQYFGPGTRLTVT.

J is TRBJ2-4 and V is TRBV9; 9 bases fit TRBD1. V lost 4 bases to trimming and J lost 3 bases; unmatched junction nucleotides: 17. Germline lookup yields CDR1 SGDLS and CDR2 YYNGEE. This CDR3 is 19 amino acids long. Here the CDR3 DNA reads TGTGCCAGCAGCCCCGGGGACAGGGAGGGACTCTTGGTCAAAAACATTCAGTACTTC. This translates into CASSPGDREGLLVKNIQYF.

This chain joins TRBV6-5 and TRBJ2-1, with 7 bases lining up with TRBD1. From germline, CDR1 is MNHEY and CDR2 SVGAGI. The V gene end was trimmed by 0 bases and the J gene end by 0 bases; junction bases not matched to a gene: 2. The CDR3 runs to 16 residues. The CDR3 DNA follows: TGTGCCAGCAGTTACTCGGGGACAGCCTCCTACAATGAGCAGTTCTTC. Translated: CASSYSGTASYNEQFF.

This clone came up once. The chain employs TRBV5-4 and TRBJ1-1; D gene uncertain. Germline values: CDR1 SGHNT, CDR2 YYREEE (reference sequence). V gave up 5 bases and J gave up 0 bases, with 8 bases separating them. This CDR3 spans 13 amino acids. The CDR3 reads CASREGLNTEAFF. CDR3 nucleotides: TGTGCCAGCAGGGAGGGCCTGAACACTGAAGCTTTCTTT. Based on the CDR3 plus reference TRBV5-4 and TRBJ1-1, the full variable domain is ETGVTQSPTHLIKTRGQQVTLRCSSQSGHNTVSWYQQALGQGPQFIFQYYREEENGRGNFPPRFSGLQFPNYSSELNVNALELDDSALYLCASREGLNTEAFFGQGTRLTVV.

This clone was seen just once. The chain has TRBV14 and TRBJ2-3; TRBD2 matches at 12 bases. The ends lost 2 bases at V and 3 bases at J; junction bases unmatched: 15. CDR1 is SGHDN and CDR2 is FVKESK in the germline V gene. The CDR3 spans 20 residues. For the CDR3, the DNA is TGTGCCAGCAGCCAAAACCCTACGATCCTAGCGGGAGGGCCTACAGATACGCAGTATTTT. It codes for CASSQNPTILAGGPTDTQYF.

The CDR3 DNA reads as TGTGCCAGCAGCGTACAGGGCTATAACTATGGCTACACCTTC. Encoded protein: CASSVQGYNYGYTF. The chain links TRBV9 to TRBJ1-2, with D possibly matching TRBD1 (5 bases). Trimming removed 1 base at V and 1 base at J, with 8 bases between. The CDR3 consists of 14 residues. From germline, CDR1 is SGDLS and CDR2 YYNGEE.

The chain is built from TRBV6-5 and TRBJ2-2; maybe TRBD2 (6 bases). Germline values: CDR1 MNHEY, CDR2 SVGAGI. Between the trimmed V and J ends, which lost 0 bases and 3 bases, there was a span of 11 bases. The CDR3 sequence is 16 residues long. The CDR3 spells CASSYSRRGDTGELFF. CDR3 bases: TGTGCCAGCAGTTACTCGAGGCGGGGAGACACCGGGGAGCTGTTTTTT.

The CDR3 is CASSLTGEKLFF. The CDR3, as DNA: TGTGCCAGCAGCCTCACAGGTGAAAAACTGTTTTTT. The V call is TRBV7-6, the J call TRBJ1-4; D possibly corresponds to TRBD1 (5 bases). V lost 5 bases and J 7 bases, leaving 8 bases between the germline ends. Germline loops: CDR1 SGHVS, CDR2 FNYEAQ. The CDR3 runs to 12 residues.

The rearrangement joins TRBV7-9 to TRBJ1-4; D is uncertain. Looked up from germline, CDR1 is SEHNR and CDR2 is FQNEAQ (reference sequence). The CDR3 runs to 12 residues. With 5 bases removed from V and 1 base from J, the gap between germline ends came to 2 bases. CDR3 amino acids: CASSRTNEKLFF. CDR3 DNA sequence: TGTGCCAGCAGCCGAACTAATGAAAAACTGTTTTTT.

In its sample, this clone was seen once. V usage is TRBV29-1 and J usage is TRBJ1-3; D may be TRBD1 (6 bases). Per the germline V gene, CDR1 is SQVTM and CDR2 is ANQGSEA. The CDR3 spans 15 residues. The V end was cut by 5 bases, the J end by 2 bases, with 16 bases between. The CDR3 region has the DNA TGCAGCGTTTTTAAGACAGGACCCGCTGGAAACACCATATATTTT. As protein: CSVFKTGPAGNTIYF.

The V gene is TRBV14, the J gene TRBJ2-2; perhaps TRBD2 as D (5 bases). With 7 bases removed from V and 4 bases from J, the gap between germline ends came to 19 bases. The CDR3 covers 16 residues. Germline loops: CDR1 SGHDN, CDR2 FVKESK. The CDR3 loop is CASNEKGIGVTGELFF. Here the CDR3 DNA reads TGTGCCAGCAACGAGAAGGGAATCGGGGTCACCGGGGAGCTGTTTTTT. Complete variable domain (other parts from reference TRBV14 and TRBJ2-2): EAGVTQFPSHSVIEKGQTVTLRCDPISGHDNLYWYRRVMGKEIKFLLHFVKESKQDESGMPNNRFLAERTGGTYSTLKVQPAELEDSGVYFCASNEKGIGVTGELFFGEGSRLTVL.

The rearrangement uses TRBV11-2 and TRBJ1-2, with 10 nucleotides matching TRBD1. Trimming removed 4 bases from V and 8 bases from J; junction bases left unmatched: 22. In germline, CDR1 is SGHAT, CDR2 FQNNGV. CDR3 length equals 19 residues. CDR3 residues: CASSSTFSGTGDAGRGYTF. The DNA of the CDR3 is TGTGCCAGCAGCTCAACCTTTTCCGGGACAGGGGACGCTGGGAGGGGCTACACCTTC. The full variable domain, with the rest looked up from reference TRBV11-2 and TRBJ1-2, is EAGVAQSPRYKIIEKRQSVAFWCNPISGHATLYWYQQILGQGPKLLIQFQNNGVVDDSQLPKDRFSAERLKGVDSTLKIQPAKLEDSAVYLCASSSTFSGTGDAGRGYTFGSGTRLTVV.

This clone was seen only once. CDR3 amino acids: CASSEGTTGSQTQYF. CDR3 sequence (DNA): TGCGCCAGCAGCGAGGGAACGACAGGGAGCCAGACCCAGTACTTC. The chain combines TRBV5-1 with TRBJ2-5; TRBD1 aligns across 7 bases. The J segment lost 6 bases and the V segment lost 4 bases, leaving 12 bases of the junction unmatched. The CDR3 extends over 15 amino acids. Germline V gene lookup returns CDR1 SGHRS and CDR2 YFSETQ.

The chain recombines TRBV11-2 with TRBJ2-5, with D perhaps TRBD1 (6 bases). The CDR3 is made up of 16 amino acids. The germline V gene encodes CDR1 SGHAT and CDR2 FQNNGV. Trimming removed 0 bases from V and 5 bases from J, with 16 bases in between. CDR3 sequence: CASSLETDPRGETQYF. The CDR3 nucleotides read TGTGCCAGCAGCTTAGAGACGGACCCGAGGGGGGAGACCCAGTACTTC.

The V gene is TRBV9, the J gene TRBJ2-7; possibly TRBD2 for D (6 bases). V was shortened by 7 bases and J by 4 bases, with 24 bases between the two germline ends. The CDR3 runs to 16 residues. CDR1 is SGDLS and CDR2 is YYNGEE in the germline V gene. CDR3 DNA: TGTGCCAGCGCGAACCCTCGGGGGACCCGTTATTACGAGCAGTACTTC. Its translation is CASANPRGTRYYEQYF.

The gene calls are TRBV29-1 and TRBJ2-5, with 7 bases matching TRBD2. Trimming took 2 bases from V and 3 from J; bases not matched to a gene: 12. CDR3 length: 16 residues. Germline values: CDR1 SQVTM, CDR2 ANQGSEA. The CDR3 nucleotides read TGCAGCGTTGAATGGTTAAAAGTGGGAGGGGAAGAGACCCAGTACTTC. Its protein product is CSVEWLKVGGEETQYF.

The chain employs TRBV7-9 and TRBJ1-4, with a possible D match to TRBD1 (5 bases). Germline V gene lookup returns CDR1 SEHNR and CDR2 FQNEAQ (reference sequence). V dropped 2 bases and J dropped 8 bases, with 15 bases sitting between them. This CDR3 spans 15 amino acids. The CDR3 DNA is TGTGCCAGCAGCTTATCGCAGGGTAACGGAGAAAAACTGTTTTTT. As protein: CASSLSQGNGEKLFF. Full variable domain (outside the CDR3, taken from reference TRBV7-9 and TRBJ1-4): DTGVSQNPRHKITKRGQNVTFRCDPISEHNRLYWYRQTLGQGPEFLTYFQNEAQLEKSRLLSDRFSAERPKGSFSTLEIQRTEQGDSAMYLCASSLSQGNGEKLFFGSGTQLSVL.

CDR3 DNA sequence: TGTGCCAGCTCGAAGACAGGGGGCCTCGACTACGAGCAGTACTTC. As protein: CASSKTGGLDYEQYF. The V call is TRBV18, the J call TRBJ2-7, with 10 bases lining up with TRBD1. V gave up 6 bases and J gave up 3 bases; unmatched junction bases: 8. The CDR3 spans 15 residues. The germline CDR1 and CDR2 sequences are KGHSH and LQKENI.

This sequence joins TRBV7-9 and TRBJ2-1, with 7 bases fitting TRBD2. CDR1 and CDR2 from the germline V gene are SEHNR and FQNEAQ (reference sequence). The V gene end was trimmed by 1 base and the J gene end by 5 bases; junction bases not matched to a gene: 5. The CDR3 spans 15 residues. CDR3 amino acids: CASSLGLADNNEQFF. The DNA for the CDR3 is TGTGCCAGCAGCTTAGGTCTAGCGGATAACAATGAGCAGTTCTTC.

This chain connects TRBV18 to TRBJ1-1; possible D gene TRBD1, 5 bases. The CDR3 runs to 14 residues. Trimming took off 3 bases at V and 0 bases at J, with 8 bases between the two ends. Germline V gives CDR1 KGHSH, CDR2 LQKENI. In DNA form, the CDR3 reads TGTGCCAGCTCACCGACAGCCATGAACACTGAAGCTTTCTTT. It is translated as CASSPTAMNTEAFF.

The genes are TRBV11-1 and TRBJ1-1; D remains ambiguous. The CDR3 loop spans 12 amino acids. V dropped 5 bases and J dropped 10 bases, with 14 bases sitting between them. Looked up from germline, CDR1 is SGHAT and CDR2 is FQDESV (reference sequence). As DNA, the CDR3 is TGTGCCAGCAGCATCACGGGGAGGCCAGCTTTCTTT. Its translation is CASSITGRPAFF.

This clone was recorded only once. This chain joins TRBV5-5 and TRBJ1-6, with D perhaps TRBD1 (5 bases). The CDR3 consists of 16 residues. CDR1 SGHKS and CDR2 YYEKEE come from the germline V gene (reference sequence). V was cut by 0 bases and J by 11 bases, with 18 bases left in between. The CDR3 coding sequence is TGTGCCAGCAGCTTGGATCAGGGCCAAAGAATTACACCCCTCCACTTT. This encodes CASSLDQGQRITPLHF.